Described below is a single T cell receptor beta chain sequence and its context. Its specificity is unknown. The sample comes from a study of high-grade serous ovarian cancer treatment subgroups. For the study at large: On average, just over 14,000 reads and 7,000 to 8,500 unique TCR beta rearrangements were obtained per sample.

Using immunoSEQ multiplex PCR, the repertoire was profiled, and TCRdb retains in-frame clones only, with some absent. Among some 1,000 clones, roughly 69% were seen once, and the ten largest hold around 14%. The V gene's germline CDR1 is MGHDK and CDR2 SYGVNS. The CDR3 length is 12 residues. Tumor samples were taken before definitive surgery or chemotherapy. General study results and limits: TCR clonal relatedness correlated positively with neoantigen level. Repertoire similarity ranged about 0.11 to 0.79 between tumors of one patient. Bulk tumor TCR sequencing gave no spatial information.

The genes are TRBV25-1 and TRBJ2-5; no definite D call. The closer fit of TRBJ2-7 to the DNA end suggests the J call may be wrong. The sequence derives from a human donor with high-grade serous ovarian cancer. The sequenced sample consisted of tumor tissue. DNA for the CDR3: TGTGCCAGCAGTGAATTGAACTACGAGCAGTACTTC. It encodes CASSELNYEQYF.